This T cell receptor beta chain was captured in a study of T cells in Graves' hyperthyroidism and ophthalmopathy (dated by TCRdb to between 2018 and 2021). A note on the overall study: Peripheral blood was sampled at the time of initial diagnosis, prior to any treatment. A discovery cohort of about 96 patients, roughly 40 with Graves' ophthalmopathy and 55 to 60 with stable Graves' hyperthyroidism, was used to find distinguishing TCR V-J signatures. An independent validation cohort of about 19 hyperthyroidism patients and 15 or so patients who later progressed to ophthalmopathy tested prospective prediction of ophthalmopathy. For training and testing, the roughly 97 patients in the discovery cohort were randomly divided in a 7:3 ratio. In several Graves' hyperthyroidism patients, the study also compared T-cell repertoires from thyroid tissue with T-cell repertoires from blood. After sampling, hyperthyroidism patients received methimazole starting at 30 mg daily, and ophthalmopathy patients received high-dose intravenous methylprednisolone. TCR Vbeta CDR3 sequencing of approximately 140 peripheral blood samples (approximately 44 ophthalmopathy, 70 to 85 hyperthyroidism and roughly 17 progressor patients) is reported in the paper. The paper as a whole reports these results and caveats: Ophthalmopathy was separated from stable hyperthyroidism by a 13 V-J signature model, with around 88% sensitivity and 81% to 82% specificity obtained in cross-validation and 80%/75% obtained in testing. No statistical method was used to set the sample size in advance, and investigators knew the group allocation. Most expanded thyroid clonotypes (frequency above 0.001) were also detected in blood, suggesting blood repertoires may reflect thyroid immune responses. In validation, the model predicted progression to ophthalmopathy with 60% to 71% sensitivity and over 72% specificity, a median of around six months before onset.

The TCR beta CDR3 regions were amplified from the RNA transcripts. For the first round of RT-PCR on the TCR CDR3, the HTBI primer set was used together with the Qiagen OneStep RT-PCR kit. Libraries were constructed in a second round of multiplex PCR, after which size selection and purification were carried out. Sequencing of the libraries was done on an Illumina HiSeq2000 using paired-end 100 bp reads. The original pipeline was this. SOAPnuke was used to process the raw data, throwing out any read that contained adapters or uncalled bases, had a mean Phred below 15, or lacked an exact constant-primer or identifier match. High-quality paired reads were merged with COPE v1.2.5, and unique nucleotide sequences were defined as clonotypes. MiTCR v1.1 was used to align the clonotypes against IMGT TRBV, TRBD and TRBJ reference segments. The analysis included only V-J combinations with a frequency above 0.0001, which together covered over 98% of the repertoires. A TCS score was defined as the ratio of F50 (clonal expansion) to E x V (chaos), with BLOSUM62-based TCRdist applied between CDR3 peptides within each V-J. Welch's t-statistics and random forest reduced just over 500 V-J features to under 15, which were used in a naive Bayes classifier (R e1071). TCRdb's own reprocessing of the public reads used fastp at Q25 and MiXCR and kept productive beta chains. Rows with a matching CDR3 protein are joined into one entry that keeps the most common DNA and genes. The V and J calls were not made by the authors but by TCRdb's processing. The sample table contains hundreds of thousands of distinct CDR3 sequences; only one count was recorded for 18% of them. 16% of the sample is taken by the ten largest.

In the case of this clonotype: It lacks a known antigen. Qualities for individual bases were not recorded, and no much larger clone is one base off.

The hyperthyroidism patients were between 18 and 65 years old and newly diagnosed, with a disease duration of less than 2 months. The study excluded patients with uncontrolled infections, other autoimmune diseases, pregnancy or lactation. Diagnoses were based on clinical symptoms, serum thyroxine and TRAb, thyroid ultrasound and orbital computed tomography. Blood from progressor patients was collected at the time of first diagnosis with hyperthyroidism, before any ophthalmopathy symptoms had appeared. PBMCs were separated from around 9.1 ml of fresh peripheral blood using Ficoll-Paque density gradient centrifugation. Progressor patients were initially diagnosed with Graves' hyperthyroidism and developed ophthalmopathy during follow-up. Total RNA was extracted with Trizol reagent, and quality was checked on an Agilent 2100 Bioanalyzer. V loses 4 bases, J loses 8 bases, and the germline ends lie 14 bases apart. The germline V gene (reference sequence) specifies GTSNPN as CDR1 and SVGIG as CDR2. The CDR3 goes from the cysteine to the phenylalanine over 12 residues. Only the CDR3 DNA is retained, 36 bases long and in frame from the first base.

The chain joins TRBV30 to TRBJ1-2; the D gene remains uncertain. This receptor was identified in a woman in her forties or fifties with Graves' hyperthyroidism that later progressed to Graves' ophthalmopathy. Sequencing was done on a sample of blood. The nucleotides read TGTGCCTGGAATGCCCAGCGATGGGGCTACACCTTC. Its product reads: CAWNAQRWGYTF.